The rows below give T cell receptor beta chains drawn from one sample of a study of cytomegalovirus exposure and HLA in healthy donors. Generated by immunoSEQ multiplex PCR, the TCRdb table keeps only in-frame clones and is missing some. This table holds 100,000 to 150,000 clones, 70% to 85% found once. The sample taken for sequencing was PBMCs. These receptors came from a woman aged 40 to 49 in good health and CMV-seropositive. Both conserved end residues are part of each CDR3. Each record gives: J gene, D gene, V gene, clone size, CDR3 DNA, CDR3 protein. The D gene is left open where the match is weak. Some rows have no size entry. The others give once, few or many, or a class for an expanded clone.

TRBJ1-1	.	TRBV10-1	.	TGCGCCAGCAGTGACTCCACAGGTGGGCCGGGGAACACTGAAGCTTTCTTT	CASSDSTGGPGNTEAFF
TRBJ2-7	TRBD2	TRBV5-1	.	TGCGCCAGCAGTTTCCTCGCCGGGACTAGCGGGAGGGAGCAGTACTTC	CASSFLAGTSGREQYF
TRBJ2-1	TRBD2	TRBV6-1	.	TGTGCCAGCAGTGAATTTAGTGGGAGGGGTTACAATGAGCGGTTCTTC	CASSEFSGRGYNERFF
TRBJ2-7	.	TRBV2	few	TGTGACAGCAGTGCCAGCTACGAGCAGTACTTC	CDSSASYEQYF
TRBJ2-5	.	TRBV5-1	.	TGCGCCAGCAGCTTCGACATAGAGACCCAGTACTTC	CASSFDIETQYF
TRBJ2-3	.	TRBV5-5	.	TGTGCCAGCAGCTTGGGAGGCAGGGAGGCAGATACGCAGTATTTT	CASSLGGREADTQYF
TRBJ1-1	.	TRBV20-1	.	TGCAGTGCCGAGATGAGGGAAGCTTTCTTT	CSAEMREAFF
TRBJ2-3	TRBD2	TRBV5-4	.	TGTGCCAGCAGGGGTATAGCGGGAGGGGTCACAGATACGCAGTATTTT	CASRGIAGGVTDTQYF
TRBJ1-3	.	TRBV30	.	TGTGCCTGGACTAGGGGGGGGAACTCTGGAAACACCATATATTTT	CAWTRGGNSGNTIYF
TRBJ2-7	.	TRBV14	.	TGTGCCAGCAGCCAAGAGGGCCCAACCCCAGCATACGAGCAGTACTTC	CASSQEGPTPAYEQYF
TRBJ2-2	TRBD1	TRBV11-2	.	TGTGCCAGCAGCTTAGGGACAGGGAACACCGGGGAGCTGTTTTTT	CASSLGTGNTGELFF
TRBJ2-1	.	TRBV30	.	TGTGCCTGGAGTCGGGGGGCAAGGACCGATGAGCAGTTCTTC	CAWSRGARTDEQFF
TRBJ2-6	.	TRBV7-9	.	TGTGCCAGCAGCTTCCTTGTCTCTGGGGCCAACGTCCTGACTTTC	CASSFLVSGANVLTF
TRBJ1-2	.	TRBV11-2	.	TGTGCCAGCAGCTTAGTATTCAGGGCTGGCTACACCTTC	CASSLVFRAGYTF
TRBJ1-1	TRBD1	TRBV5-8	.	TGTGCCAGCAGCTGGCGGGACAGCACGAACACTGAAGCTTTCTTT	CASSWRDSTNTEAFF
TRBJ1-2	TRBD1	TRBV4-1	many	TGCGCCAGCAGCCAGGCTAACAGGGGTGTCCATGGCTACACCTTC	CASSQANRGVHGYTF
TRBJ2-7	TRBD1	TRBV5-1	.	TGCGCCAGCAGCTTGGTAGGGACAGGGGTCCGCGAGCAGTACTTC	CASSLVGTGVREQYF
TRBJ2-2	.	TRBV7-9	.	TGTGCCAGCAGCTTAGCAGGGGCCGAAACCGGGGAGCTGTTTTTT	CASSLAGAETGELFF
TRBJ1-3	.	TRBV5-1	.	TGCGCCAGCAGCCACAACAGGGATCCTGGAAACACCATATATTTT	CASSHNRDPGNTIYF
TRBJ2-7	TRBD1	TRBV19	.	TGTGCCAGTAGTAGGGACAGCCTGTACGAGCAGTACTTC	CASSRDSLYEQYF
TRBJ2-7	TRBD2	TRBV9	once	TGTGCCAGCAGCCCCCTCGGGGGGGTCTCCTACGAGCAGTACTTC	CASSPLGGVSYEQYF
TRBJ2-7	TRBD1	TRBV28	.	TGTGCCAGCAGTTTGAGGACAGGGCTTGGAGAGCAGTACTTC	CASSLRTGLGEQYF
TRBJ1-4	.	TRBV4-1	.	TGCGCCAGCAGCCAAGATGCGGGAGGGTGGGGTGAAAAACTGTTTTTT	CASSQDAGGWGEKLFF
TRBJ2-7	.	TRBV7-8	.	TGTGCCAGCAGCTTAGGCAAGACAACCGAGCAGTACTTC	CASSLGKTTEQYF
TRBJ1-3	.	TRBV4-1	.	TGCGCCAGCAGCCAAGATTGGTGGCAGTTATCTGGAAACACCATATATTTT	CASSQDWWQLSGNTIYF
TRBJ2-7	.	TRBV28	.	TGTGCCAGCAGTTTAAGTAAGGCAGGGTCCTTCGAGCAGTACTTC	CASSLSKAGSFEQYF
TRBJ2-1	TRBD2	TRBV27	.	TGTGCCAGCAGTCCCTGGGGGGGTTACTACAATGAGCAGTTCTTC	CASSPWGGYYNEQFF
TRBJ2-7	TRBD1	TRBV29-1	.	TGCAGCGTCCGGACAGGGAGTTACGAGCAGTACTTC	CSVRTGSYEQYF
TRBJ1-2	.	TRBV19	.	TGTGCCAGTTCAGGGGACTATGGCTACACCTTC	CASSGDYGYTF
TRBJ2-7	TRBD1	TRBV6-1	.	TGTGCCAGCAGTGAAGTGGGGACAGGGATCTACGAGCAGTACTTC	CASSEVGTGIYEQYF
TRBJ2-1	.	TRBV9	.	TGTGCCAGCAACCTGGGGCAGGGGATTAGTAGTGAGCAGTTCTTC	CASNLGQGISSEQFF
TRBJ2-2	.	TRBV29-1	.	TGCAGCGTCTCGGACTCGTTTCCCGGGGAGCTGTTTTTT	CSVSDSFPGELFF
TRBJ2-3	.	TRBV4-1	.	TGCGCCAGCAGCCCTCGAGGAGCGAGTACTAGCACAGATACGCAGTATTTT	CASSPRGASTSTDTQYF
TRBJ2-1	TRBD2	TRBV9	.	TGTGCCAGCAGCGGCGGACTAGCGGCTGATGAGCAGTTCTTC	CASSGGLAADEQFF
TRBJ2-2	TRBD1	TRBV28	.	TGTGCCAGCAGCCAGAACGGACAGGGGGCGCGAGGGGAGCTGTTTTTT	CASSQNGQGARGELFF
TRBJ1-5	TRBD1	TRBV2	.	TGTGCCAGCAGTAGACAGGGGCGAAGCAATCAGCCCCAGCATTTT	CASSRQGRSNQPQHF
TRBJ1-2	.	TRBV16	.	TGTGCCAGCAATTTCCGCAGGAAAGCGGACTACACCTTC	CASNFRRKADYTF
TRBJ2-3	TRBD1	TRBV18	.	TGTGCCAGCTCACCACGAGACAGGGTAATAGCTACGCAGTATTTT	CASSPRDRVIATQYF
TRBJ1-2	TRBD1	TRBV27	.	TGTGCCAGCAGTCCGAGACAGGGGGGCTATGGCTACACCTTC	CASSPRQGGYGYTF
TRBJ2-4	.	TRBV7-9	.	TGTGCCAGCAGCTTAGGGCACAGGCAAGCCAAAAACATTCAGTACTTC	CASSLGHRQAKNIQYF
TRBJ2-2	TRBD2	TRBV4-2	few	TGTGCCAGCAGCCAACGAGGTAGCGGGGGCACCGGGGAGCTGTTTTTT	CASSQRGSGGTGELFF
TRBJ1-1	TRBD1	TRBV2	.	TGTGCCAGCAGTGAAGGAGACAGGGGAACTTTCTTT	CASSEGDRGTFF
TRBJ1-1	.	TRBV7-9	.	TGTGCCAGCAGCCCTAACGTAGGAACCGGGGCTGAAGCTTTCTTT	CASSPNVGTGAEAFF
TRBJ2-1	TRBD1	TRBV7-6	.	TGTGCCAGCAGCCAAACAGGGGGCTCCTACAATGAGCAGTTCTTC	CASSQTGGSYNEQFF
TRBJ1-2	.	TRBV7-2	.	TGTGCCAGCAGCAAAACAAGGGGATATGGCTACACCTTC	CASSKTRGYGYTF